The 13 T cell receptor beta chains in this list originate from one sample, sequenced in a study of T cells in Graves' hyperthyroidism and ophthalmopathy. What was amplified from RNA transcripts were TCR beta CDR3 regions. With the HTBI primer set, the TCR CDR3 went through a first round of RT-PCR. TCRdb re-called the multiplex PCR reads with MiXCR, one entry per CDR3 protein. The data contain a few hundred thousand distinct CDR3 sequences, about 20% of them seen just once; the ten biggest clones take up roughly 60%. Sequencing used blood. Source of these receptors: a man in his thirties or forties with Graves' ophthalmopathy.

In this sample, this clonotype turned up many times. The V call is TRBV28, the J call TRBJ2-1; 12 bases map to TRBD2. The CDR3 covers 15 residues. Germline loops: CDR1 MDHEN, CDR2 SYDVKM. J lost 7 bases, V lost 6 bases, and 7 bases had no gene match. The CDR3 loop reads CASSSTSGSRNEQFF. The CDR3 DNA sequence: TGTGCCAGCAGCTCGACTAGCGGGAGCCGGAATGAGCAGTTCTTC.

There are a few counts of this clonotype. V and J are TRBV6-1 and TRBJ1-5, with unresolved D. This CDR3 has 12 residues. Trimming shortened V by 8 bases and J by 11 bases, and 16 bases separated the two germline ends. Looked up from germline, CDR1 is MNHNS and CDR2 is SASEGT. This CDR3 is CASSQSATTQHF. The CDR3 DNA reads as TGTGCCAGCTCCCAATCGGCCACTACCCAGCATTTT.

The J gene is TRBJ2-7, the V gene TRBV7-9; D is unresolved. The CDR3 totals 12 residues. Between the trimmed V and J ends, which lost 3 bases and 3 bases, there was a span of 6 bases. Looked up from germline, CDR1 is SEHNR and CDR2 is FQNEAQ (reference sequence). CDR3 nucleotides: TGTGCCAGCAGCTTCGTGGTCTACGAGCAGTACTTC. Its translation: CASSFVVYEQYF.

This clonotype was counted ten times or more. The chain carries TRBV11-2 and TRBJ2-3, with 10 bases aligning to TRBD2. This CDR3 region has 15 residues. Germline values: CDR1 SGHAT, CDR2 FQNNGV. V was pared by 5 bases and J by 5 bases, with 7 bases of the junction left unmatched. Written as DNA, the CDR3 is TGTGCCAGCAGCCCGCTAGCGGGAGTCTTAGATACGCAGTATTTT. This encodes CASSPLAGVLDTQYF.

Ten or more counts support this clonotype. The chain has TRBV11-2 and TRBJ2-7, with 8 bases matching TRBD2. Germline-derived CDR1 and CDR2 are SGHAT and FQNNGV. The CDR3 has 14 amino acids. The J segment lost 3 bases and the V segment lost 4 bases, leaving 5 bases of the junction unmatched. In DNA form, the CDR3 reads TGTGCCAGCAGCTACCGGGGGGGCCGCTACGAGCAGTACTTC. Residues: CASSYRGGRYEQYF.

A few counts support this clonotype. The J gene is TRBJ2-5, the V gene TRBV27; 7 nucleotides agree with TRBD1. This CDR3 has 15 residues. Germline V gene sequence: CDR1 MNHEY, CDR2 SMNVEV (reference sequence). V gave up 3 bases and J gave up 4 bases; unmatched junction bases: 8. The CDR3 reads CASSFNRAGGETQYF. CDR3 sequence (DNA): TGTGCCAGCAGTTTTAACAGGGCAGGGGGAGAGACCCAGTACTTC.

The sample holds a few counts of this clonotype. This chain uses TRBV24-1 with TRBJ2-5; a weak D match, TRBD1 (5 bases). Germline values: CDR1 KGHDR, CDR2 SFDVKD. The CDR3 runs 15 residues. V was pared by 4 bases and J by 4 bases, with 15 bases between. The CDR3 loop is CATSDRVASLETQYF. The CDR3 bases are TGTGCCACCAGTGACAGGGTAGCCTCCTTAGAGACCCAGTACTTC.

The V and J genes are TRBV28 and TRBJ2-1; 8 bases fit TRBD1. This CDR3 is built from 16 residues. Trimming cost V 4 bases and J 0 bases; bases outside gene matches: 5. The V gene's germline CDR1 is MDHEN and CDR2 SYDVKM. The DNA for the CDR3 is TGTGCCAGCAGTTCCATTACAGGGGGCTCCTACAATGAGCAGTTCTTC. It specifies CASSSITGGSYNEQFF.

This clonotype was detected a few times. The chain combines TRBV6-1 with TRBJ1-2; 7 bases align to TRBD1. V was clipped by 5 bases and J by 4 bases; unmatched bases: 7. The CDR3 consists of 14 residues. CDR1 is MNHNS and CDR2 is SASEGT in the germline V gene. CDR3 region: CASSPYRGAYGYTF. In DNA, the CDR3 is TGTGCCAGCAGTCCCTACAGGGGAGCCTATGGCTACACCTTC.

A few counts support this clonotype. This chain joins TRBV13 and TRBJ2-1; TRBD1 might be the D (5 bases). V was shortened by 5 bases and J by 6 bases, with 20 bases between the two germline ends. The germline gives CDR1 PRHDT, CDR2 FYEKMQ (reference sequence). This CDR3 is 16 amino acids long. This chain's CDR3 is CASSLPRGGPRNEQFF. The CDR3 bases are TGTGCCAGCAGCCTACCAAGGGGCGGACCCCGCAATGAGCAGTTCTTC.

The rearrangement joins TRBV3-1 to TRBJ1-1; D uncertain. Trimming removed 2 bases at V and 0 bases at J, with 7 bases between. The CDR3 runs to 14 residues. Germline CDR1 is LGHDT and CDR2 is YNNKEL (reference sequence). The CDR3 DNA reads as TGTGCCAGCAGCCAACAGGAATTGAACACTGAAGCTTTCTTT. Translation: CASSQQELNTEAFF.

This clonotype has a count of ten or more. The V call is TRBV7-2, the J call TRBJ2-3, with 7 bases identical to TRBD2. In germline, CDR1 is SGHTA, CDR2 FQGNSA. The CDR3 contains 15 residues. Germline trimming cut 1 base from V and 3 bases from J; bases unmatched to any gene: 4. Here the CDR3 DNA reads TGTGCCAGCAGCTTAGTGCTAGCGGAGACAGATACGCAGTATTTT. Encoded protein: CASSLVLAETDTQYF.

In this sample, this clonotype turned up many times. CDR3 loop: CASSSSGRSTDTQYF. The CDR3 DNA reads as TGCGCCAGCAGCTCTAGCGGGAGGTCGACAGATACGCAGTATTTT. V and J are TRBV5-1 and TRBJ2-3; 11 nucleotides agree with TRBD2. The length of the CDR3 is 15 residues. The trim removed 3 bases at V and 3 bases at J, leaving 3 bases unmatched. Per the germline V gene, CDR1 is SGHRS and CDR2 is YFSETQ.